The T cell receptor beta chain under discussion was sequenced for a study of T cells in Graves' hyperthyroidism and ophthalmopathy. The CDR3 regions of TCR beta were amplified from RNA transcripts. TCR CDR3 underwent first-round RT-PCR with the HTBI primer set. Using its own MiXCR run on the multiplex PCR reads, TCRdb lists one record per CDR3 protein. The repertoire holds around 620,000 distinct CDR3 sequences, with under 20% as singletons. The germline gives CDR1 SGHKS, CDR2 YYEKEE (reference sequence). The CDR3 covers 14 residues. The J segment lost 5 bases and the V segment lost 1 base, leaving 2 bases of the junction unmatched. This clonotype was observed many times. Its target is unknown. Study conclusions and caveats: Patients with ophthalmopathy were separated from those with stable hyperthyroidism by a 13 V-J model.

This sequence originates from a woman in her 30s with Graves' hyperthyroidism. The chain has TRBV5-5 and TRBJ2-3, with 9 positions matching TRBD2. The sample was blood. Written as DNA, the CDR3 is TGTGCCAGCAGCTTGCTAGCGGGGTTAGATACGCAGTATTTT. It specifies CASSLLAGLDTQYF.